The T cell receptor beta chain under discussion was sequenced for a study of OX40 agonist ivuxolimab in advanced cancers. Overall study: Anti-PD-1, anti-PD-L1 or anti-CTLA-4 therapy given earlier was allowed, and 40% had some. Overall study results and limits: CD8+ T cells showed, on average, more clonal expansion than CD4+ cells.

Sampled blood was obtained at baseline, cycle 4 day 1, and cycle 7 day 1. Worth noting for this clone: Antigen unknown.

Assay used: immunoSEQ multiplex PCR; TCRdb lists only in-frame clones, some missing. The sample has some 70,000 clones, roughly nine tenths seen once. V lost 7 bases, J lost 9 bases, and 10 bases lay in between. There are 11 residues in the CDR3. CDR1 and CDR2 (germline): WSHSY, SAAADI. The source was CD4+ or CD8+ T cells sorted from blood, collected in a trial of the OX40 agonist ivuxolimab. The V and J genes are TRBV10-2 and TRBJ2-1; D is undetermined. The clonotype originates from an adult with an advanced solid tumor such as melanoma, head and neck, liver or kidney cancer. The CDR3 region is CASTLGGEQFF. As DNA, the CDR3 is TGCGCCAGCACTCTAGGCGGTGAGCAGTTCTTC.